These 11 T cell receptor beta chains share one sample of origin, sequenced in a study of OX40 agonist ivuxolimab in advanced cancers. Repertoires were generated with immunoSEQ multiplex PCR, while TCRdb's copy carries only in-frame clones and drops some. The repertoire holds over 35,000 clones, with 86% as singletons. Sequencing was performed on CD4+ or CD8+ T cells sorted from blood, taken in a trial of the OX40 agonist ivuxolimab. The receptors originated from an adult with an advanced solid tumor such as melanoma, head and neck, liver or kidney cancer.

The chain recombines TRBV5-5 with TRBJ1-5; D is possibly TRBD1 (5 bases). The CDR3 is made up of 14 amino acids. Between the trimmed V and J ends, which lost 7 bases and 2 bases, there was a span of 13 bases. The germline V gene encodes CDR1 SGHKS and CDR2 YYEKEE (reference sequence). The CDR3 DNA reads TGTGCCAGCGGGTGGGGGGACGGCAATCAGCCCCAGCATTTT. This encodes CASGWGDGNQPQHF. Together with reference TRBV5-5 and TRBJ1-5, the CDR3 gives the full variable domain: DAGVTQSPTHLIKTRGQQVTLRCSPISGHKSVSWYQQVLGQGPQFIFQYYEKEERGRGNFPDRFSARQFPNYSSELNVNALLLGDSALYLCASGWGDGNQPQHFGDGTRLSIL.

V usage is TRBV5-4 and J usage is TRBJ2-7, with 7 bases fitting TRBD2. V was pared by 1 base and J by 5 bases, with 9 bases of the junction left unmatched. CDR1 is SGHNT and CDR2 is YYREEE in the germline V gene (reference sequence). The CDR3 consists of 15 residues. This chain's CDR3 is CASSLWGGKIDEQYF. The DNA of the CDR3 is TGTGCCAGCAGCTTGTGGGGGGGGAAGATCGACGAGCAGTACTTC.

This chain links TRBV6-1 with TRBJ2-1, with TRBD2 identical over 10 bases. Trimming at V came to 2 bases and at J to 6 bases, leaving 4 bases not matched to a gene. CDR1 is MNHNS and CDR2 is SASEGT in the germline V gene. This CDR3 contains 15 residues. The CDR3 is CASSERSGGANEQFF. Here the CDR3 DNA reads TGTGCCAGCAGTGAAAGGAGCGGGGGGGCCAATGAGCAGTTCTTC.

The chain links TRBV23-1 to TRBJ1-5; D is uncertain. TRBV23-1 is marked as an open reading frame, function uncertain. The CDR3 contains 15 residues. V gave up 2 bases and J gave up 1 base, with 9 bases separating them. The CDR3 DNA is TGCGCCAGCAGTCAAATGGGGTACAGCAATCAGCCCCAGCATTTT. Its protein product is CASSQMGYSNQPQHF.

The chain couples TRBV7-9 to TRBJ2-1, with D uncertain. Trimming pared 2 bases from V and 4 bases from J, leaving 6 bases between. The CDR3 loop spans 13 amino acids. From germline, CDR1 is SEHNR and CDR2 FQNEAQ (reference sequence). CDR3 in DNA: TGTGCCAGCAGCTTAAATCCATACAATGAGCAGTTCTTC. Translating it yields CASSLNPYNEQFF. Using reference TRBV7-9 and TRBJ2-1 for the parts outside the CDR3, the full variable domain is DTGVSQNPRHKITKRGQNVTFRCDPISEHNRLYWYRQTLGQGPEFLTYFQNEAQLEKSRLLSDRFSAERPKGSFSTLEIQRTEQGDSAMYLCASSLNPYNEQFFGPGTRLTVL.

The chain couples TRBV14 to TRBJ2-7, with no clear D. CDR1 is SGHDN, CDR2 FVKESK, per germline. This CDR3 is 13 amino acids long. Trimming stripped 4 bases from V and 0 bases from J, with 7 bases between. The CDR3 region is CASSLRGSYEQYF. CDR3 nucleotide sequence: TGTGCCAGCAGCCTAAGAGGCTCCTACGAGCAGTACTTC.

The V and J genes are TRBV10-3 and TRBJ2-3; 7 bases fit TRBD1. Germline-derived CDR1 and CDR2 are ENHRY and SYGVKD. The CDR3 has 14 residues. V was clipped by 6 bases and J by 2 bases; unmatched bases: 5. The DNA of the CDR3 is TGTGCCATCAGAGACACAGGGGTCACAGATACGCAGTATTTT. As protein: CAIRDTGVTDTQYF.

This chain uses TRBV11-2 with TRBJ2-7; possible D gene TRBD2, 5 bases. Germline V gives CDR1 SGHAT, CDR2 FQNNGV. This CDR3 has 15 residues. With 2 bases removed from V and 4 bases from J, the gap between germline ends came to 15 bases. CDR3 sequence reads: CASSLPPGNDYEQYV. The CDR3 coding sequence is TGTGCCAGCAGCTTACCCCCGGGGAATGATTACGAGCAGTACGTC.

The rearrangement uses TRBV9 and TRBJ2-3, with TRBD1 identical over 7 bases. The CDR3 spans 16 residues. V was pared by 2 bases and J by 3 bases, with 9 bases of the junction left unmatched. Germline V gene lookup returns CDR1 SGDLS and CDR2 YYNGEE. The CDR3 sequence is CASSVYPRGLTDTQYF. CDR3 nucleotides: TGTGCCAGCAGCGTCTACCCAAGGGGGCTTACAGATACGCAGTATTTT. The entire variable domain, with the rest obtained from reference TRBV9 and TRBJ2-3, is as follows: DSGVTQTPKHLITATGQRVTLRCSPRSGDLSVYWYQQSLDQGLQFLIQYYNGEERAKGNILERFSAQQFPDLHSELNLSSLELGDSALYFCASSVYPRGLTDTQYFGPGTRLTVL.

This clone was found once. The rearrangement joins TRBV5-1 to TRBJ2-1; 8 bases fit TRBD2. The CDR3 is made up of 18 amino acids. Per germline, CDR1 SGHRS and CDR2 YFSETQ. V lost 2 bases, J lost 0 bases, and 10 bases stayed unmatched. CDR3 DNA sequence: TGCGCCAGCAGCTTAGAGGCTAGCGGGTTTAGCTCCTACAATGAGCAGTTCTTC. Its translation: CASSLEASGFSSYNEQFF.

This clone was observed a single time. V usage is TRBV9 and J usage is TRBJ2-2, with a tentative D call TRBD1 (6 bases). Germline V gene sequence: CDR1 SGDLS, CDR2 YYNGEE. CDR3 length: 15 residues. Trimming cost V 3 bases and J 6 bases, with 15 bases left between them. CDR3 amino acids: CASSAPTGIPGELFF. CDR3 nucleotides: TGTGCCAGCAGCGCCCCAACAGGGATTCCCGGGGAGCTGTTTTTT.